A single sample is the source of the 10 T cell receptor beta chains below, sequenced in a study of siplizumab effects on memory and regulatory T cells. Assay used: immunoSEQ multiplex PCR; TCRdb lists only in-frame clones, some missing. The data hold approximately 97,000 clones, with about 94% observed a single time. The sample taken for sequencing was CD4+ T cells sorted from blood. The receptors were gathered from a human donor in good health.

CDR3 in DNA: TGTGCCAGTAGTCCGAGACAGGGAAACTATGGCTACACCTTC. Its protein product is CASSPRQGNYGYTF. V and J are TRBV19 and TRBJ1-2; 7 bases agree with TRBD1. Unmatched junction bases numbered 5, after V lost 5 bases and J lost 2 bases. Germline CDR1 LNHDA, CDR2 SQIVND (reference sequence). CDR3 length equals 14 residues.

This chain connects TRBV6-1 to TRBJ1-2; a possible D gene is TRBD1 (5 bases). Between the trimmed V and J ends, which lost 2 bases and 4 bases, there was a span of 8 bases. Germline V gene data show CDR1 as MNHNS and CDR2 as SASEGT. The CDR3 contains 13 residues. CDR3 DNA sequence: TGTGCCAGCAGTGAAACGACAGCCTATGGCTACACCTTC. Its protein is CASSETTAYGYTF.

The chain has TRBV5-6 and TRBJ1-5; D is uncertain. Germline lookup yields CDR1 SGHDT and CDR2 YYEEEE. This CDR3 is 14 amino acids long. Trimming shortened V by 3 bases and J by 3 bases, and 10 bases separated the two germline ends. The DNA for the CDR3 is TGTGCCAGCAGCTCAAGGAGGCTCAATCAGCCCCAGCATTTT. Translated, it gives CASSSRRLNQPQHF. Combining the CDR3 with reference TRBV5-6 and TRBJ1-5 gives the whole variable domain DAGVTQSPTHLIKTRGQQVTLRCSPKSGHDTVSWYQQALGQGPQFIFQYYEEEERQRGNFPDRFSGHQFPNYSSELNVNALLLGDSALYLCASSSRRLNQPQHFGDGTRLSIL.

The DNA for the CDR3 is TGTGCCACCAGCAGAGCTTATGGGGAGACTAATGAAAAACTGTTTTTT. It specifies CATSRAYGETNEKLFF. This rearrangement joins TRBV15 to TRBJ1-4; unclear D gene. Germline CDR1 is LNHNV and CDR2 is YYDKDF (reference sequence). CDR3 size: 16 residues. V shed 1 base and J shed 2 bases, with 11 bases lying between them.

The rearrangement joins TRBV20-1 to TRBJ1-1, with D unresolved. The CDR3 has 11 amino acids. From germline, CDR1 is DFQATT and CDR2 SNEGSKA (reference sequence). Trimming removed 6 bases at V and 3 bases at J, with 8 bases between. The DNA of the CDR3 is TGCAGTGCCGAGAGGGACACTGAAGCTTTCTTT. Translation: CSAERDTEAFF.

The chain is built from TRBV5-5 and TRBJ2-7; D not certain. This CDR3 is 13 amino acids long. V was pared by 1 base and J by 2 bases, with 7 bases between. CDR1 is SGHKS, CDR2 YYEKEE, per germline (reference sequence). The CDR3 here is CASSLSQAYEQYF. CDR3 DNA: TGTGCCAGCAGCTTGAGTCAGGCCTACGAGCAGTACTTC.

The table lists this clone with a few counts. The chain links TRBV20-1 to TRBJ1-2; no firm D call. The CDR3 extends over 10 amino acids. Germline loops: CDR1 DFQATT, CDR2 SNEGSKA (reference sequence). V was shortened by 6 bases and J by 6 bases, with 8 bases between the two germline ends. CDR3 in amino acids: CSAGEDGYTF. In nucleotides, the CDR3 is TGCAGTGCGGGAGAGGATGGCTACACCTTC.

The chain has TRBV19 and TRBJ2-7, with TRBD2 identical over 9 bases. The V and J ends lost 3 bases and 5 bases, in that order; junction bases with no gene match: 5. This CDR3 has 14 amino acids. Germline V gene lookup returns CDR1 LNHDA and CDR2 SQIVND (reference sequence). This CDR3 reads CASSIGLARDEQYF. The CDR3 DNA sequence: TGTGCCAGTAGTATTGGACTAGCGCGGGACGAGCAGTACTTC.

The genes are TRBV7-6 and TRBJ1-4; 7 bases fit TRBD1. Germline V gene sequence: CDR1 SGHVS, CDR2 FNYEAQ. The V segment lost 5 bases and the J segment 5 bases; nucleotides outside the gene matches: 17. The CDR3 has 18 residues. The CDR3 region is CASSLLARDSMMNEKLFF. The CDR3 region has the DNA TGTGCCAGCAGCCTTCTAGCTCGGGACAGCATGATGAATGAAAAACTGTTTTTT.

The chain links TRBV9 to TRBJ1-5; D gene unclear. The CDR3 runs to 13 residues. CDR1 is SGDLS and CDR2 is YYNGEE in the germline V gene. Trimming removed 1 base at V and 3 bases at J, with 5 bases between. Here the CDR3 reads CASSVWPNQPQHF. In DNA form, the CDR3 reads TGTGCCAGCAGCGTATGGCCCAATCAGCCCCAGCATTTT.